The clone carrying this T cell receptor (beta chain) was seen at least ten times. Its specificity is not known. At one boundary the junction diverges from the germline segment, which might be a read error. These data are taken from a study of T cells in Graves' hyperthyroidism and ophthalmopathy. For the study at large: It was at initial diagnosis, before any treatment, that peripheral blood was collected.

Ophthalmopathy patients had moderate-to-severe active disease, CAS ≥3, NOSPECS ≥4, and disease duration under 3 months. Study-level results: Ophthalmopathy cases were set apart from stable hyperthyroidism by a 13 V-J model.

What was amplified from RNA transcripts were TCR beta CDR3 regions. HTBI primers drove first-round RT-PCR of the TCR CDR3. TCRdb re-called the multiplex PCR reads with MiXCR, one entry per CDR3 protein. The repertoire holds approximately 610,000 distinct CDR3 sequences, with 14% to 15% as singletons. The sequence derives from a middle-aged woman with Graves' ophthalmopathy. Sequencing used blood.

The CDR3 spells CASSYSPTGEETQYF. The CDR3 coding sequence is TGTGCTAGCAGCTATTCCCCTACGGGAGAAGAGACCCAGTACTTC. The chain links TRBV7-7 to TRBJ2-5; tentatively, D is TRBD2 (6 bases). Per the germline V gene, CDR1 is SSHAT and CDR2 is FNYEAQ (reference sequence). The CDR3 spans 15 residues.